This is a list of T cell receptor beta chains from one sample in a study of OX40 agonist ivuxolimab in advanced cancers. Generated by immunoSEQ multiplex PCR, the TCRdb table keeps only in-frame clones and is missing some. The sample shows under 90,000 clones, 89% of them seen only once. This material consisted of CD4+ or CD8+ T cells sorted from blood, taken in a trial of the OX40 agonist ivuxolimab. The receptors derive from an adult with an advanced solid tumor such as melanoma, head and neck, liver or kidney cancer. CDR3s include the opening cysteine and the closing phenylalanine or tryptophan. The order of the fields is clone size, V gene, J gene, D gene, CDR3 protein, CDR3 DNA. A D gene is named only where the DNA matches it firmly. Size is stated for part of the rows, as once, few or many counts, or as a class when the clone is expanded.

clone size: .; V gene: TRBV15; J gene: TRBJ2-1; D gene: TRBD1; CDR3 protein: CATSRGGQGTNEQFF; CDR3 DNA: TGTGCCACCAGCAGAGGGGGACAGGGGACCAATGAGCAGTTCTTC
clone size: .; V gene: TRBV7-9; J gene: TRBJ2-5; D gene: TRBD1; CDR3 protein: CASSPWTGYQETQYF; CDR3 DNA: TGTGCCAGCAGCCCTTGGACAGGGTACCAAGAGACCCAGTACTTC
clone size: .; V gene: TRBV4-2; J gene: TRBJ2-7; D gene: TRBD2; CDR3 protein: CASSLGLAVSYEQYF; CDR3 DNA: TGTGCCAGCAGCCTCGGACTAGCGGTGTCCTACGAGCAGTACTTC
clone size: .; V gene: TRBV6-5; J gene: TRBJ1-1; D gene: .; CDR3 protein: CASSYSRQGPAFF; CDR3 DNA: TGTGCCAGCAGTTACTCGCGGCAGGGACCAGCTTTCTTT
clone size: .; V gene: TRBV28; J gene: TRBJ2-1; D gene: TRBD2; CDR3 protein: CASSPGVLAGYEQFF; CDR3 DNA: TGTGCCAGCAGTCCGGGGGTCCTAGCGGGATATGAGCAGTTCTTC
clone size: .; V gene: TRBV9; J gene: TRBJ2-7; D gene: .; CDR3 protein: CASSVEGGDYEQYF; CDR3 DNA: TGTGCCAGCAGCGTAGAAGGGGGAGACTACGAGCAGTACTTC
clone size: .; V gene: TRBV4-2; J gene: TRBJ2-3; D gene: .; CDR3 protein: CASSQELQTADTQYF; CDR3 DNA: TGTGCCAGCAGCCAAGAACTGCAGACGGCAGATACGCAGTATTTT
clone size: .; V gene: TRBV6-1; J gene: TRBJ2-2; D gene: .; CDR3 protein: CASSEVASGAGELFF; CDR3 DNA: TGTGCCAGCAGTGAAGTGGCTTCTGGGGCCGGGGAGCTGTTTTTT
clone size: .; V gene: TRBV28; J gene: TRBJ2-1; D gene: .; CDR3 protein: CASKERGRAGGEQFF; CDR3 DNA: TGTGCCAGCAAGGAAAGGGGTAGGGCGGGTGGTGAGCAGTTCTTC
clone size: few; V gene: TRBV2; J gene: TRBJ2-7; D gene: TRBD1; CDR3 protein: CASQDRGSYEQYF; CDR3 DNA: TGTGCCAGCCAGGACAGGGGCTCCTACGAGCAGTACTTC
clone size: .; V gene: TRBV7-9; J gene: TRBJ1-2; D gene: .; CDR3 protein: CASSWGWVTAGYTF; CDR3 DNA: TGTGCCAGCAGCTGGGGATGGGTGACGGCTGGCTACACCTTC
clone size: .; V gene: TRBV7-8; J gene: TRBJ2-7; D gene: TRBD1; CDR3 protein: CASSSRTGTYEQYF; CDR3 DNA: TGTGCCAGCAGCTCCCGGACAGGGACCTACGAGCAGTACTTC
clone size: .; V gene: TRBV5-1; J gene: TRBJ2-7; D gene: TRBD2; CDR3 protein: CASSQTGWGGEQYF; CDR3 DNA: TGCGCCAGCAGCCAGACGGGCTGGGGGGGCGAGCAGTACTTC
clone size: few; V gene: TRBV9; J gene: TRBJ1-1; D gene: .; CDR3 protein: CASSVSTNTEAFF; CDR3 DNA: TGTGCCAGCAGCGTATCGACGAACACTGAAGCTTTCTTT
clone size: .; V gene: TRBV5-1; J gene: TRBJ2-7; D gene: TRBD1; CDR3 protein: CASSTGRDRGVRRSPYEQYF; CDR3 DNA: TGCGCCAGCAGCACCGGAAGGGACAGGGGGGTCAGAAGATCTCCCTACGAGCAGTACTTC
clone size: once; V gene: TRBV7-3; J gene: TRBJ1-1; D gene: .; CDR3 protein: CASSLIGGTEAFF; CDR3 DNA: TGTGCCAGCAGCTTAATCGGGGGTACTGAAGCTTTCTTT
clone size: .; V gene: TRBV6-4; J gene: TRBJ2-7; D gene: TRBD1; CDR3 protein: CASSGGGNEQYF; CDR3 DNA: TGTGCCAGCAGTGGAGGGGGCAACGAGCAGTACTTC
clone size: .; V gene: TRBV5-1; J gene: TRBJ2-7; D gene: .; CDR3 protein: CASSLAPWGPYEQYF; CDR3 DNA: TGCGCCAGCAGCTTGGCCCCATGGGGACCCTACGAGCAGTACTTC
clone size: .; V gene: TRBV11-2; J gene: TRBJ2-1; D gene: .; CDR3 protein: CASSLGAGSSYNEQFF; CDR3 DNA: TGTGCCAGCAGCTTAGGGGCGGGGAGCTCCTACAATGAGCAGTTCTTC
clone size: .; V gene: TRBV28; J gene: TRBJ1-2; D gene: .; CDR3 protein: CASSLKGVNGYTF; CDR3 DNA: TGTGCCAGCAGTTTAAAGGGGGTAAATGGCTACACCTTC
clone size: .; V gene: TRBV6-1; J gene: TRBJ2-5; D gene: .; CDR3 protein: CASSEQAYRSGLTQYF; CDR3 DNA: TGTGCCAGCAGTGAGCAAGCATACAGGTCTGGTTTGACCCAGTACTTC
clone size: .; V gene: TRBV25-1; J gene: TRBJ2-4; D gene: TRBD2; CDR3 protein: CASSELSRGVPAKNIQYF; CDR3 DNA: TGTGCCAGCAGTGAATTAAGTCGGGGGGTCCCGGCCAAAAACATTCAGTACTTC
clone size: once; V gene: TRBV15; J gene: TRBJ2-1; D gene: TRBD2; CDR3 protein: CATSRELAGVHEQFF; CDR3 DNA: TGTGCCACCAGCAGAGAGCTAGCGGGAGTCCATGAGCAGTTCTTC
clone size: .; V gene: TRBV18; J gene: TRBJ2-1; D gene: .; CDR3 protein: CASSPLPTRNNEQFF; CDR3 DNA: TGTGCCAGCTCACCATTACCTACTAGGAACAATGAGCAGTTCTTC
clone size: once; V gene: TRBV21-1; J gene: TRBJ2-3; D gene: .; CDR3 protein: CASSASTDTQYF; CDR3 DNA: TGTGCCAGCAGTGCGAGCACAGATACGCAGTATTTT
clone size: .; V gene: TRBV5-1; J gene: TRBJ1-1; D gene: .; CDR3 protein: CASSQGQMGLSTEAFF; CDR3 DNA: TGCGCCAGCAGTCAGGGACAAATGGGTTTGAGCACTGAAGCTTTCTTT
clone size: .; V gene: TRBV15; J gene: TRBJ1-1; D gene: .; CDR3 protein: CATSGLVGRPNTEAFF; CDR3 DNA: TGTGCCACCAGCGGTTTGGTAGGCAGGCCGAACACTGAAGCTTTCTTT